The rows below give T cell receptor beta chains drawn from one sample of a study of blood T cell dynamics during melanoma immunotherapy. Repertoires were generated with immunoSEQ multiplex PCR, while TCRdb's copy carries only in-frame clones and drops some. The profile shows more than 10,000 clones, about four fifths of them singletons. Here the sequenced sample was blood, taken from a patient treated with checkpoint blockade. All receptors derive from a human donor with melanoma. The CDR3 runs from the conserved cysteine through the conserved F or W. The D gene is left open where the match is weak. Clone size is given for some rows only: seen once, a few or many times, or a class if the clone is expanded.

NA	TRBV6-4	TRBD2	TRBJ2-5	TGTGCCAGCAGTGACTACCGGACTAGCGGGGCGCAAGAGACCCAGTACTTC	CASSDYRTSGAQETQYF
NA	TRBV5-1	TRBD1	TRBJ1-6	TGCGCCAGCAGCATCGGACAGGGGCTGGGGTCACCCCTCCACTTT	CASSIGQGLGSPLHF
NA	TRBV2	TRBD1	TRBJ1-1	TGTGCCAGCAAGGGATTGACAGGGGTAGTAAGGAACACTGAAGCTTTCTTT	CASKGLTGVVRNTEAFF
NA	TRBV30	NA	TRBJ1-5	TGTGCCTGGAGGGGCCCGTCGGGAAATCAGCCCCAGCATTTT	CAWRGPSGNQPQHF
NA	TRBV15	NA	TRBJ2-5	TGTGCCACCAGCGTCGACAGGTTCCAAGAGACCCAGTACTTC	CATSVDRFQETQYF
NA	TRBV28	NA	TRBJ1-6	TGTGCCAGCAGTTTAAGGGCGGGGTATGTTAATTCACCCCTCCACTTT	CASSLRAGYVNSPLHF
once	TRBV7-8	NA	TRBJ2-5	TGTGCCAGCAGCCCGGGGCGGGGAAGGGATCGAGAGACCCAGTACTTC	CASSPGRGRDRETQYF
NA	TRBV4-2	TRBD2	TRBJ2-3	TGTGCCAGCAGCCAAGATGATGGACTAGCGGCAGATACGCAGTATTTT	CASSQDDGLAADTQYF
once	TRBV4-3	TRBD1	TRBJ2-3	TGCGCCAGCAGCCAAGATAGTGACAGGGGAAGAGATACGCAGTATTTT	CASSQDSDRGRDTQYF
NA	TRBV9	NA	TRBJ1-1	TGTGCCAGCAGTCCGAGATACATGAACACTGAAGCTTTCTTT	CASSPRYMNTEAFF
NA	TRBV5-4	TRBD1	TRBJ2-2	TGTGCCAGCAGCCCGGGACAGGACACCGGGGAGCTGTTTTTT	CASSPGQDTGELFF
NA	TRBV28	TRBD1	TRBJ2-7	TGTGCCAGCAGGGGGGACAGGGGGCTCGACGAGCAGTACTTC	CASRGDRGLDEQYF
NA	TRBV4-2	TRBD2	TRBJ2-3	TGTGCCAGCAGCGACGACGGGGGGGTTCGGGATACGCAGTATTTT	CASSDDGGVRDTQYF
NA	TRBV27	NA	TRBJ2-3	TGTGCCAGCAGGGCGACTCGAGGGCTCACCACAGATACGCAGTATTTT	CASRATRGLTTDTQYF
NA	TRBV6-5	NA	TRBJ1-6	TGTGCCAGCCGGGGCGAGAATAATTCACCCCTCCACTTT	CASRGENNSPLHF
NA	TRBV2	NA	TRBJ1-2	TGTGCCAGCAGTGATAACTTAGCTAACTATGGCTACACCTTC	CASSDNLANYGYTF
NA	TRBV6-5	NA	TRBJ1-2	TGTGCCAGCAGTTTTACTCGGACCCAATATGGCTACACCTTC	CASSFTRTQYGYTF
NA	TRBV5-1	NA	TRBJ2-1	TGCGCCAGCAGCTTGGCGGGTGGGGGGTACTACAATGAGCAGTTCTTC	CASSLAGGGYYNEQFF
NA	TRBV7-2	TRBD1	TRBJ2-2	TGTGCCAGCAGCGGAAGATCGGGACAGGGGGCCGGGGAGCTGTTTTTT	CASSGRSGQGAGELFF
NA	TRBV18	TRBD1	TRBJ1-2	TGTGCCAGCTCACCTAGTCTTTTCGGGGGACAGGGGGTCGACTACACCTTC	CASSPSLFGGQGVDYTF
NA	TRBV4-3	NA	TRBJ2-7	TGCGCCAGCAGCCAAGATCGGGGCCTAGAGCAGTACTTC	CASSQDRGLEQYF
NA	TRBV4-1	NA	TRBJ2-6	TGCGCCAGCAGCCATCGAGAATCTGGGGCCAACGTCCTGACTTTC	CASSHRESGANVLTF
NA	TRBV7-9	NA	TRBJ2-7	TGTGCCAGCAGCCCCCTCCGGCTAGCCGGAGAGCAGTACTTC	CASSPLRLAGEQYF
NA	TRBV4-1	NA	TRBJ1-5	TGCGCCAGCAGCCAAGGATTGACAGGACAAGGAAACCCCCAGCATTTT	CASSQGLTGQGNPQHF
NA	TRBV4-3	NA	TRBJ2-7	TGCGCCAGCAGCCATTCTCTAGGGCGCGAGCAGTACTTC	CASSHSLGREQYF
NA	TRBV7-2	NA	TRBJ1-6	TGTGCCAGCAGCCAAGAAGGGGCGCGGAACTCACCCCTCCACTTT	CASSQEGARNSPLHF
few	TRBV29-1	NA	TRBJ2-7	TGCAGCGTTTTTTTGGCAACATCCACCTACGAGCAGTACTTC	CSVFLATSTYEQYF
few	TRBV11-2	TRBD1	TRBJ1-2	TGTGCCAGCAGCCTACTGACAGGGAACGGCTACACCTTC	CASSLLTGNGYTF
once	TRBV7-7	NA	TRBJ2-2	TGTGCCAGCAGGGAGGTCACCGGGGAGCTGTTTTTT	CASREVTGELFF
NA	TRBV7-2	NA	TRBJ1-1	TGTGCCAGCAGCTTAGTCGGCTTGAACACTGAAGCTTTCTTT	CASSLVGLNTEAFF
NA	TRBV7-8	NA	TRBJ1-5	TGTGCCAGCAGCTACAGGGAGGGCAATCAGCCCCAGCATTTT	CASSYREGNQPQHF
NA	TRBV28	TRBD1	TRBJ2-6	TGTGCCAGCAGTTCGTCGACAGGGGGCGCTTCCGGGGCCAACGTCCTGACTTTC	CASSSSTGGASGANVLTF
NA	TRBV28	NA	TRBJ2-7	TGTGCCAGCTACGGGACCTACGAGCAGTACTTC	CASYGTYEQYF
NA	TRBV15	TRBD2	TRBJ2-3	TGTGCCACCAGCAGTGGTAGCGGGGGATACACAGATACGCAGTATTTT	CATSSGSGGYTDTQYF
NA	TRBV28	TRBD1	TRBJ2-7	TGTGCCAGCATCTCCTCGGGACAGGGCTACGAGCAGTACTTC	CASISSGQGYEQYF
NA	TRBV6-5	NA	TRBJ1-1	TGTGCCAGCAGTCGCATACAGGGTCGGACTGAAGCTTTCTTT	CASSRIQGRTEAFF
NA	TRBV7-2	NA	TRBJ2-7	TGTGCCAGCAGCCGGGACCCTTACGAGCAGTACTTC	CASSRDPYEQYF
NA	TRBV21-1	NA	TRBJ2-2	TGTGCCAGCAGATCCCCGTGTCGGGAGTCGAACACCGGGGAGCTGTTTTTT	CASRSPCRESNTGELFF
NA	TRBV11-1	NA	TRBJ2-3	TGTGCCAGCAGCCGTAAGACCCACACAGATACGCAGTATTTT	CASSRKTHTDTQYF
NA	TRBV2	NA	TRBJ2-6	TGTGCCAGCAGATTATCGGTATTACTCCGCTCTGGGGCCAACGTCCTGACTTTC	CASRLSVLLRSGANVLTF
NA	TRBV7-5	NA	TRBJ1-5	TGTGCCAGCAGCTTATCCCCTTATAGCAATCAGCCCCAGCATTTT	CASSLSPYSNQPQHF
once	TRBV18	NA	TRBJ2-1	TGTGCCAGTTTGAGGGGGGAGAACAATGAGCAGTTCTTC	CASLRGENNEQFF
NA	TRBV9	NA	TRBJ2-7	TGTGCCAGCAGCAAAAGGGAAGGGTCCCGCTCCTACGAGCAGTACTTC	CASSKREGSRSYEQYF
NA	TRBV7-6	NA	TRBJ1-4	TGTGCCAGCAGCTTAGAACCGCCCGGGCAGGGCGGAAAACTGTTTTTT	CASSLEPPGQGGKLFF
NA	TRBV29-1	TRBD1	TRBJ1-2	TGCAGCGTAAGGACAGGAAAAGGCTACACCTTC	CSVRTGKGYTF
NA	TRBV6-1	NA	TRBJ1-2	TGTGCCAGCAGTGGCTACACCTTC	CASSGYTF
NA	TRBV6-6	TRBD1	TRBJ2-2	TGTGCCAGCAGTAGGGACAGGGATACGAACACCGGGGAGCTGTTTTTT	CASSRDRDTNTGELFF
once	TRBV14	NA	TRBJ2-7	TGTGCCAGCAGCCCAAAACTGGGGAGCCACGAGCAGTACTTC	CASSPKLGSHEQYF
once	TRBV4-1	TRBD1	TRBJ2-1	TGCGCCAGCAGCCAGAGCCCCCCGGGACAGAGAATATACAGTGAGCAGTTCTTC	CASSQSPPGQRIYSEQFF
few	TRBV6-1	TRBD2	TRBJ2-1	TGTGCCAGCAGTGAACTAGCGGGGGGGTACAATGAGCAGTTCTTC	CASSELAGGYNEQFF
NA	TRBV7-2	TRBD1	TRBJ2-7	TGTGCCAGCAGCCAAACAGGGGGCTACTACGAGCAGTACTTC	CASSQTGGYYEQYF
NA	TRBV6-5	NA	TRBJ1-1	TGTGCCAGCAGGGACAGTAGGATAGCTTTCTTT	CASRDSRIAFF
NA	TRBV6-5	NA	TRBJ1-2	TGTGCCAGCAGTTACTCGATGGGGGGGTCGAATGGCTACACCTTC	CASSYSMGGSNGYTF